Below, 25 T cell receptor beta chains from the same sample are listed, as sequenced in a study of PD-L1 blockade in urothelial cancer. Profiling relied on immunoSEQ multiplex PCR, and the TCRdb table lists in-frame clones only, not all of them. The table lists 25,000 to 30,000 clones, around 86% of them singletons, with 1.5% to 2% in the top ten. The sample was PBMCs, taken around atezolizumab (anti-PD-L1) treatment. These receptors came from a man aged 50 to 60 with urothelial cancer.

J is TRBJ1-3 and V is TRBV30; D is unresolved. Trimming shortened V by 4 bases and J by 1 base, and 8 bases separated the two germline ends. Germline V gives CDR1 GTSNPN, CDR2 SVGIG (reference sequence). The CDR3 covers 13 residues. In DNA form, the CDR3 reads TGTGCCTGGACGGGAGGGTCTGGAAACACCATATATTTT. Its translation is CAWTGGSGNTIYF.

This clone was seen only once. V and J are TRBV11-3 and TRBJ2-7; 11 bases align to TRBD1. The CDR3 runs 14 residues. V gave up 5 bases and J gave up 2 bases; unmatched junction bases: 2. CDR1 is SGHNT and CDR2 is YENEEA in the germline V gene. The CDR3 loop reads CASSRDRGTYEQYF. In DNA form, the CDR3 reads TGTGCCAGCAGCCGGGACAGGGGGACCTACGAGCAGTACTTC.

The V gene is TRBV2, the J gene TRBJ2-7, with D possibly matching TRBD1 (5 bases). CDR3 length equals 12 residues. The V end lost 6 bases, the J end lost 4 bases, and 10 bases lay between the germline ends. The germline gives CDR1 SNHLY, CDR2 FYNNEI. This CDR3 reads CASRLQGYEQYF. CDR3 sequence (DNA): TGTGCCAGCAGACTCCAGGGATACGAGCAGTACTTC. Full variable domain (remainder filled in from reference TRBV2 and TRBJ2-7): EPEVTQTPSHQVTQMGQEVILRCVPISNHLYFYWYRQILGQKVEFLVSFYNNEISEKSEIFDDQFSVERPDGSNFTLKIRSTKLEDSAMYFCASRLQGYEQYFGPGTRLTVT.

The chain couples TRBV6-1 to TRBJ1-6; TRBD1 matches at 7 bases. V gave up 4 bases and J gave up 5 bases; unmatched junction bases: 8. The length of the CDR3 is 16 residues. The germline V gene has CDR1 MNHNS and CDR2 SASEGT. The chain's CDR3 is CASSAGSGQDNSPLHF. The CDR3 DNA is TGTGCCAGCAGTGCCGGAAGCGGACAGGATAATTCACCCCTCCACTTT.

This clone was seen only a few times. Here the CDR3 reads CASSLTSSSTDTQYF. In DNA form, the CDR3 reads TGTGCCAGCAGCTTAACTTCGTCCAGCACAGATACGCAGTATTTT. The V gene is TRBV7-3, the J gene TRBJ2-3; D unclear. The germline V gene encodes CDR1 SGHTA and CDR2 FQGTGA. The V end lost 0 bases, the J end lost 0 bases, and 7 bases lay between the germline ends. The CDR3 runs to 15 residues.

The V and J genes are TRBV14 and TRBJ2-2; tentatively, D is TRBD1 (7 bases). The CDR3 runs 15 residues. Germline CDR1 reads SGHDN; CDR2 reads FVKESK. V lost 8 bases to trimming and J lost 5 bases, with 18 bases between them. The CDR3 bases are TGTGCCAGCTCAGTCGCGGCAGGGGGGACCGGGGAGCTGTTTTTT. Encoded protein: CASSVAAGGTGELFF.

V and J are TRBV11-3 and TRBJ2-2; 9 positions agree with TRBD2. The V and J ends lost 5 bases and 4 bases, in that order; junction bases with no gene match: 5. In germline, CDR1 is SGHNT, CDR2 YENEEA. There are 15 residues in the CDR3. CDR3 DNA sequence: TGTGCCAGCAGCCTTAGCGGGAGTGGCACCGGGGAGCTGTTTTTT. Translation gives CASSLSGSGTGELFF. Full variable domain (missing parts from reference TRBV11-3 and TRBJ2-2): EAGVVQSPRYKIIEKKQPVAFWCNPISGHNTLYWYLQNLGQGPELLIRYENEEAVDDSQLPKDRFSAERLKGVDSTLKIQPAELGDSAVYLCASSLSGSGTGELFFGEGSRLTVL.

The chain has TRBV7-2 and TRBJ2-3, with 8 bases matching TRBD2. CDR1 and CDR2 (germline): SGHTA, FQGNSA. The CDR3 loop spans 15 amino acids. Trimming took 2 bases from V and 6 from J; bases not matched to a gene: 7. DNA for the CDR3: TGTGCCAGCAGCTTAAAAAGCGGGAGAACCGATACGCAGTATTTT. This translates into CASSLKSGRTDTQYF.

Here the CDR3 DNA reads TGCGCCAGCAGCCAAGGGACAGGGCAGAGACTGTTTTTT. This sequence encodes CASSQGTGQRLFF. The chain recombines TRBV4-3 with TRBJ1-4; 8 bases agree with TRBD1. The CDR3 loop spans 13 amino acids. CDR1 is LGHNA, CDR2 YSLEER, per germline. Trimming at V came to 1 base and at J to 13 bases, leaving 5 bases not matched to a gene.

This chain links TRBV28 with TRBJ2-3; TRBD2 might be the D (6 bases). Trimming removed 7 bases from V and 5 bases from J, with 10 bases in between. This CDR3 contains 12 residues. Germline V gives CDR1 MDHEN, CDR2 SYDVKM. CDR3 sequence reads: CASTGEKDTQYF. The CDR3 DNA follows: TGTGCCAGCACGGGGGAGAAAGATACGCAGTATTTT.

The genes are TRBV30 and TRBJ2-7; D is undetermined. CDR3 length equals 14 residues. V lost 5 bases and J lost 2, with 16 bases in between. The germline CDR1 and CDR2 sequences are GTSNPN and SVGIG (reference sequence). This CDR3 is CAWLRRDTPYEQYF. The CDR3 nucleotides read TGTGCCTGGCTCCGCCGCGACACCCCCTACGAGCAGTACTTC.

The rearrangement links TRBV6-6 to TRBJ2-7; D is possibly TRBD2 (6 bases). The CDR3 consists of 15 residues. Germline V lookup: CDR1 MNHNY, CDR2 SVGAGI (reference sequence). Trimming took off 7 bases at V and 2 bases at J, with 18 bases between the two ends. The CDR3 loop reads CASNPTGEVPYEQYF. For the CDR3, the DNA is TGTGCCAGCAACCCAACCGGGGAGGTACCCTACGAGCAGTACTTC.

The CDR3 DNA sequence: TGTGCCAGCAGGACCCGGACAGGGGGCACCTACGAGCAGTACTTC. Translating it yields CASRTRTGGTYEQYF. This rearrangement joins TRBV6-5 to TRBJ2-7; 11 positions match TRBD1. This CDR3 is 15 amino acids long. Germline V gene lookup returns CDR1 MNHEY and CDR2 SVGAGI. The V gene end was trimmed by 6 bases and the J gene end by 2 bases; junction bases not matched to a gene: 6.

The rearrangement links TRBV27 to TRBJ1-5; TRBD1 matches at 12 bases. This CDR3 is 16 amino acids long. Germline assignment: CDR1 MNHEY and CDR2 SMNVEV (reference sequence). V dropped 6 bases and J dropped 6; count of bases not matched to a gene: 9. In nucleotides, the CDR3 is TGTGCCAGCAGGCAACTGGGACAGGGGGCCGGTCAGCCCCAGCATTTT. This translates into CASRQLGQGAGQPQHF.

The CDR3 coding sequence is TGTGCCAGTAGGGGGACAGGGGATGGCTACACCTTC. Amino acids: CASRGTGDGYTF. The rearrangement uses TRBV19 and TRBJ1-2; the match to TRBD1 covers 10 bases. V shed 6 bases and J 6 bases; nucleotides not matched to a gene: 1. Germline V CDR1 and CDR2: LNHDA, SQIVND (reference sequence). The CDR3 covers 12 residues.

V usage is TRBV28 and J usage is TRBJ1-5; possible D gene TRBD1, 6 bases. The germline gives CDR1 MDHEN, CDR2 SYDVKM. Between the trimmed V and J ends, which lost 3 bases and 0 bases, there was a span of 9 bases. The CDR3 consists of 15 residues. CDR3 residues: CASSLDSASNQPQHF. In DNA, the CDR3 is TGTGCCAGCAGTTTGGACAGCGCTAGCAATCAGCCCCAGCATTTT.

This chain joins TRBV10-1 and TRBJ2-3; D not certain. V was clipped by 3 bases and J by 8 bases, with 12 bases between them. CDR1 and CDR2 (germline): WNHNN, SYGVQD (reference sequence). The CDR3 runs 13 residues. CDR3 sequence (DNA): TGCGCCAGCAGTGATAAATTCCAGTTTACGCAGTATTTT. Residues: CASSDKFQFTQYF.

J is TRBJ1-3 and V is TRBV30, with TRBD1 identical over 7 bases. The CDR3 extends over 12 amino acids. Germline trimming cut 5 bases from V and 2 bases from J; bases unmatched to any gene: 0. Germline CDR1 GTSNPN, CDR2 SVGIG (reference sequence). CDR3 residues: CAWGTAGNTIYF. CDR3 nucleotide sequence: TGTGCCTGGGGGACAGCTGGAAACACCATATATTTT.

The gene calls are TRBV27 and TRBJ2-7, with D hard to call. Deletions cut 1 base from V and 2 bases from J, with 15 bases between. This CDR3 spans 16 amino acids. The germline V gene encodes CDR1 MNHEY and CDR2 SMNVEV (reference sequence). CDR3 sequence reads: CASSLYQLPVPYEQYF. CDR3 in DNA: TGTGCCAGCAGTTTATACCAGTTACCCGTTCCCTACGAGCAGTACTTC.

The table lists this clone with a count of one. The J gene is TRBJ1-1, the V gene TRBV10-1; D perhaps matches TRBD1 (6 bases). Germline lookup yields CDR1 WNHNN and CDR2 SYGVQD (reference sequence). CDR3 length: 13 amino acids. V was clipped by 0 bases and J by 5 bases, with 7 bases between them. CDR3 in DNA: TGCGCCAGCAGTGAGTCAGGGGGTACTGAAGCTTTCTTT. Its translation is CASSESGGTEAFF.

The chain is built from TRBV5-1 and TRBJ2-7; TRBD1 might be the D (6 bases). Germline-derived CDR1 and CDR2 are SGHRS and YFSETQ. The CDR3 totals 14 residues. Trimming took off 6 bases at V and 0 bases at J, with 13 bases between the two ends. The CDR3 here is CASMRTASSYEQYF. The DNA of the CDR3 is TGCGCCAGCATGAGGACAGCGAGCTCCTACGAGCAGTACTTC.

This clone occurred once. Relative to the germline gene, one junction end is altered; a read error may explain this. The V call is TRBV15, the J call TRBJ1-1, with D perhaps TRBD1 (5 bases). This CDR3 region has 15 residues. Germline-derived CDR1 and CDR2 are LNHNV and YYDKDF (reference sequence). CDR3 loop: CATSRDPRQSDETFF. The CDR3 DNA follows: TGTGCCACCAGCAGAGATCCTCGACAGTCCGATGAAACTTTCTTT.

The V call is TRBV10-3, the J call TRBJ2-2; 10 bases match TRBD1. The V segment lost 4 bases and the J segment 3 bases; nucleotides outside the gene matches: 5. In germline, CDR1 is ENHRY, CDR2 SYGVKD. This CDR3 is 16 amino acids long. This CDR3 reads CAISGKDRGDTGELFF. CDR3 DNA sequence: TGTGCCATCAGTGGAAAGGACAGGGGGGACACCGGGGAGCTGTTTTTT.

This chain joins TRBV2 and TRBJ2-3, with 9 bases fitting TRBD1. Germline CDR1 reads SNHLY; CDR2 reads FYNNEI. V gave up 6 bases and J gave up 0 bases; unmatched junction bases: 13. This CDR3 is built from 18 residues. CDR3 nucleotide sequence: TGTGCCAGCAGACCGACGGGACAGGGTTTCGGTAGCACAGATACGCAGTATTTT. Its protein is CASRPTGQGFGSTDTQYF.

This chain links TRBV1 with TRBJ2-7; TRBD1, the table's D call, lacks a check against the DNA. TRBV1 is a known pseudogene. The CDR3 sequence is 15 residues long. For the CDR3, the DNA is TGCACCAGCAGCCGACGACCACAGGGGCCCTACGAGCAGTACTTC. It encodes CTSSRRPQGPYEQYF.